The 15 T cell receptor beta chains below were found in one sample sequenced in a study of blood T cell repertoires in COVID-19. Produced via immunoSEQ multiplex PCR; TCRdb's table is partial and in-frame only. The top ten hold 4% to 5.5% of the sample, which has over 350,000 clones, about 89% seen once. Sequencing was performed on peripheral blood. These receptors all come from a woman aged 25 to 45 with acute or convalescent COVID-19.

This sequence joins TRBV30 and TRBJ1-2; no reliable D call. Germline CDR1 reads GTSNPN; CDR2 reads SVGIG (reference sequence). V was shortened by 4 bases and J by 4 bases, with 7 bases between the two germline ends. This CDR3 is built from 11 residues. Here the CDR3 reads CAWISGYGYTF. The CDR3 DNA follows: TGTGCCTGGATCTCAGGCTATGGCTACACCTTC. The whole variable domain, filled in from reference TRBV30 and TRBJ1-2, reads SQTIHQWPATLVQPVGSPLSLECTVEGTSNPNLYWYRQAAGRGLQLLFYSVGIGQISSEVPQNLSASRPQDRQFILSSKKLLLSDSGFYLCAWISGYGYTFGSGTRLTVV.

This clone occurred a few times. The chain uses TRBV5-1 and TRBJ2-1, with a possible D match to TRBD1 (5 bases). CDR1 and CDR2 (germline): SGHRS, YFSETQ. With 4 bases removed from V and 7 bases from J, the gap between germline ends came to 9 bases. The CDR3 is 12 amino acids. CDR3 loop: CASSPQGNEQFF. CDR3 DNA sequence: TGCGCCAGCAGCCCGCAGGGAAATGAGCAGTTCTTC. Complete variable domain (other parts from reference TRBV5-1 and TRBJ2-1): KAGVTQTPRYLIKTRGQQVTLSCSPISGHRSVSWYQQTPGQGLQFLFEYFSETQRNKGNFPGRFSGRQFSNSRSEMNVSTLELGDSALYLCASSPQGNEQFFGPGTRLTVL.

The V gene is TRBV12-3 or TRBV12-4, the J gene TRBJ1-4; no reliable D call. Trimming took 6 bases from V and 7 from J, leaving 9 bases between them. The CDR3 is made up of 12 amino acids. The CDR3 region has the DNA TGTGCCAGCAGCAACTGGTCTGAAAAACTGTTTTTT. Translating it yields CASSNWSEKLFF.

The chain carries TRBV4-1 and TRBJ2-3; perhaps TRBD1 as D (6 bases). CDR1 is MGHRA, CDR2 YSYEKL, per germline. The CDR3 has 13 residues. V lost 6 bases and J lost 1, with 8 bases in between. The CDR3 nucleotides read TGCGCCAGCAGGAGGACAGGCACAGATACGCAGTATTTT. It codes for CASRRTGTDTQYF.

The chain recombines TRBV5-1 with TRBJ1-1; TRBD1 matches at 8 bases. Germline loops: CDR1 SGHRS, CDR2 YFSETQ. There are 15 residues in the CDR3. The V and J ends lost 0 bases and 0 bases, in that order; junction bases with no gene match: 1. The CDR3 sequence: CASSLGTGLNTEAFF. CDR3 coding DNA: TGCGCCAGCAGCTTGGGGACAGGGTTGAACACTGAAGCTTTCTTT.

This clone was seen once. This chain links TRBV11-2 with TRBJ2-5; D is possibly TRBD2 (6 bases). Germline V lookup: CDR1 SGHAT, CDR2 FQNNGV. Trimming left V 4 bases short and J 1 base short, with 13 bases between. The CDR3 spans 15 residues. The CDR3 DNA follows: TGTGCCAGCAGCTCCCGACGGGACTCCCAAGAGACCCAGTACTTC. It is translated as CASSSRRDSQETQYF.

V and J are TRBV6-6 and TRBJ1-2, with D hard to call. The CDR3 has 12 residues. V was clipped by 2 bases and J by 6 bases, with 7 bases between them. Germline CDR1 reads MNHNY; CDR2 reads SVGAGI (reference sequence). In DNA form, the CDR3 reads TGTGCCAGCAGTTACGGCGGAAATGGCTACACCTTC. This translates into CASSYGGNGYTF.

This clone occurred a few times. This chain links TRBV6-1 with TRBJ1-2, with D perhaps matching TRBD1 (5 bases). Germline V gene sequence: CDR1 MNHNS, CDR2 SASEGT. Deletions cut 1 base from V and 4 bases from J, with 19 bases between. The CDR3 runs to 17 residues. CDR3 residues: CASSEGVRVPSGYGYTF. The CDR3 bases are TGTGCCAGCAGTGAAGGTGTCAGGGTTCCAAGTGGCTATGGCTACACCTTC.

This chain uses TRBV11-2 with TRBJ2-7; TRBD1 matches 9 bases. V was clipped by 4 bases and J by 3 bases; unmatched bases: 4. This CDR3 has 14 residues. CDR1 and CDR2 (germline): SGHAT, FQNNGV. CDR3 region: CASSSTGGYYEQYF. CDR3 sequence (DNA): TGTGCCAGCAGCTCGACAGGGGGTTACTACGAGCAGTACTTC.

At least ten counts were recorded for this clone. The CDR3 bases are TGTGCCAGCAGCCAGTATGAGCCCTTCACAGGCGCTGGTTCACCCCTCCACTTT. Amino acids: CASSQYEPFTGAGSPLHF. The V gene is TRBV4-2, the J gene TRBJ1-6; D might be TRBD1 (5 bases). Trimming cost V 3 bases and J 9 bases, with 24 bases left between them. The length of the CDR3 is 18 residues. Germline CDR1 reads LGHNA; CDR2 reads YNFKEQ.

The chain uses TRBV28 and TRBJ1-2, with unresolved D. The V gene's germline CDR1 is MDHEN and CDR2 SYDVKM. With 4 bases removed from V and 7 bases from J, the gap between germline ends came to 25 bases. The CDR3 has 17 amino acids. CDR3 in amino acids: CASSSFPPGRPFGGYTF. The CDR3 DNA reads as TGTGCCAGCAGTTCATTCCCCCCGGGTCGCCCCTTTGGTGGCTACACCTTC.

DNA of the CDR3: TGCGCCAGCAGCGTCGGGGGGCGGGGGGCCAACGTCCTGACTTTC. Residues: CASSVGGRGANVLTF. This chain joins TRBV4-1 and TRBJ2-6, with D maybe TRBD2 (7 bases). The CDR3 runs to 15 residues. Per germline, CDR1 MGHRA and CDR2 YSYEKL. The V end lost 5 bases, the J end lost 4 bases, and 12 bases lay between the germline ends.

The genes are TRBV2 and TRBJ2-6; D remains ambiguous. Germline CDR1 and CDR2: SNHLY and FYNNEI. This CDR3 region has 16 residues. V was pared by 1 base and J by 1 base, with 8 bases between. The CDR3 nucleotides are TGTGCCAGCAGTGAAGATTTCGGGTCTGGGGCCAACGTCCTGACTTTC. As protein: CASSEDFGSGANVLTF.

The chain combines TRBV29-1 with TRBJ1-1; D not certain. V was pared by 2 bases and J by 8 bases, with 15 bases between. The CDR3 length is 13 residues. The germline gives CDR1 SQVTM, CDR2 ANQGSEA. The CDR3 DNA follows: TGCAGCGTTGAAAAAAAGCTATTAGAGGAAGCTTTCTTT. It codes for CSVEKKLLEEAFF.

The rearrangement uses TRBV6-1 and TRBJ1-3; 7 bases fit TRBD1. CDR1 and CDR2 from the germline V gene are MNHNS and SASEGT. The V gene end was trimmed by 4 bases and the J gene end by 1 base; junction bases not matched to a gene: 7. The CDR3 totals 16 residues. In DNA, the CDR3 is TGTGCCAGCAGTGGACAGGACAGGCCGTCTGGAAACACCATATATTTT. This gives the protein CASSGQDRPSGNTIYF.